One sample yielded the 2 T cell receptor beta chains listed below, sequenced in a study of shared clonotypes between healthy human individuals. Only CD45RO-negative cells positively selected for CCR7 counted as naive CD8 cells, so terminally differentiated effector memory CD45RA+ cells were excluded. The protocol was immunoSEQ multiplex PCR, while the TCRdb copy is restricted to in-frame clones and leaves out a portion. The sample lists about 2.1 million clones, about 93% occurring once. Sequenced: naive CD8+ T cells from PBMCs. The receptors shown here come from a man younger than 35 in good health. Some clones in this sample may be carry-over from other donors' samples.

V usage is TRBV10-1 and J usage is TRBJ2-1, with D possibly matching TRBD2 (6 bases). Germline CDR1 and CDR2: WNHNN and SYGVQD (reference sequence). V was clipped by 6 bases and J by 4 bases, with 19 bases between them. The CDR3 length is 16 residues. CDR3 in DNA: TGCGCCAGCAGCCCGAGGACGGGAGACCCGTACAATGAGCAGTTCTTC. Translation gives CASSPRTGDPYNEQFF.

The rearrangement joins TRBV2 to TRBJ1-5; 9 bases are a match to TRBD1. V shed 6 bases, J shed 6 bases, and the junction held 15 bases outside the gene matches. Germline V gene data show CDR1 as SNHLY and CDR2 as FYNNEI. The CDR3 sequence is 17 residues long. The CDR3 nucleotides are TGTGCCAGCAGCGTTAAAATCGGACAGGGGTCAATTCAGCCCCAGCATTTT. The encoded protein is CASSVKIGQGSIQPQHF.